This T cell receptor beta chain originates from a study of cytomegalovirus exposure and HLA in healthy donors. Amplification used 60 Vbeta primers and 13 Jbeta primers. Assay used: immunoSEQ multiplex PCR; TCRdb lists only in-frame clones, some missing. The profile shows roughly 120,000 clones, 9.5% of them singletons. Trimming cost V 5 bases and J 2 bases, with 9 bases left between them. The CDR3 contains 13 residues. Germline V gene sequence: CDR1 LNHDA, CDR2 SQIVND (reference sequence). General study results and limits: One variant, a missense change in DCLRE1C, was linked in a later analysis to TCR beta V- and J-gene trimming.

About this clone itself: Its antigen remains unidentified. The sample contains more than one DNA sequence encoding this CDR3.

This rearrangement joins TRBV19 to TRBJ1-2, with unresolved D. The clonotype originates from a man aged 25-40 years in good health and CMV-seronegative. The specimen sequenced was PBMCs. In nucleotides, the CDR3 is TGTGCCAGTAGTTTTCGAGGGAACTATGGCTACACCTTC. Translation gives CASSFRGNYGYTF.